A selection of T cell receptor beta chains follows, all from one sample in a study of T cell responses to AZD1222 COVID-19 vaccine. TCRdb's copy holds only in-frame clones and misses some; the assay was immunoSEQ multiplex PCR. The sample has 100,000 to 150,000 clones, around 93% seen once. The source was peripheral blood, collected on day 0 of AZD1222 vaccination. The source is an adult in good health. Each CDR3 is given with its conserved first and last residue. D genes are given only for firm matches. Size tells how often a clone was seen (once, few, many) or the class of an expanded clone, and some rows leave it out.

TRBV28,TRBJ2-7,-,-,TGTGCCAGCAGTTTGGAAGACTACGAGCAGTACTTC,CASSLEDYEQYF
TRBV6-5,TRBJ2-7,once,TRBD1,TGTGCCAGCAGTTACTCGGTGACAGGGGCCTACGAGCAGTACTTC,CASSYSVTGAYEQYF
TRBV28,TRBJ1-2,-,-,TGTGCCATCCTGGGGCAGAACTATGGCTACACCTTC,CAILGQNYGYTF
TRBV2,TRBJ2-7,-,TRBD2,TGTGCCAGCCGGTCGGGGACTAGCGGTTACGAGCAGTACTTC,CASRSGTSGYEQYF
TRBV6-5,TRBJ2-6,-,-,TGTGCCAGCAGTCTACAGCCTGGGGCCAACGTCCTGACTTTC,CASSLQPGANVLTF
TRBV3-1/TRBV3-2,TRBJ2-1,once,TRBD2,TGTGCCAGCAGCCAACCCACTAGCGGGAAACATGAGCAGTTCTTC,CASSQPTSGKHEQFF
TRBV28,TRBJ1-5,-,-,TGTGCCAGCACCCTCCGGAGAGGGTTTGATCAGCCCCAGCATTTT,CASTLRRGFDQPQHF
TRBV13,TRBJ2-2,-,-,TGTGCCAGCAGCTTAGCTGGGAGGGGGCGAACCGGGGAGCTGTTTTTT,CASSLAGRGRTGELFF
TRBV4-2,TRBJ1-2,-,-,TGTGCCAGCAGCCAAGACTATGTCCCTAGGATTGGCTACACCTTC,CASSQDYVPRIGYTF
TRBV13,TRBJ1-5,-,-,TGTGCCAGCAGCTTAGGGCTTGATCAGCCCCAGCATTTT,CASSLGLDQPQHF
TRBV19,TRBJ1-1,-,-,TGTGCCAGTAGTATAGATTTTGGGACGCCCGGATTGAAAGCTTTCTTT,CASSIDFGTPGLKAFF
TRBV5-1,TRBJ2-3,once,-,TGCGCCAGCAGGGGGGACATAGCCACAGATACGCAGTATTTT,CASRGDIATDTQYF
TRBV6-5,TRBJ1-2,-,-,TGTGCCAGCAGGACGGGCGTTAACTATGGCTACACCTTC,CASRTGVNYGYTF
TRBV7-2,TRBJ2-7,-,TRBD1,TGTGCCAGCAGCTCCTACAGGGGACCAAACTACGAGCAGTACTTC,CASSSYRGPNYEQYF
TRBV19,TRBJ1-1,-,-,TGTGCCAGTAGTATAGGCATGAACACTGAAGCTTTCTTT,CASSIGMNTEAFF
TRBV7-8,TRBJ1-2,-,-,TGTGCCAGCAGCTTATTCTCGGGGGCGCTTGGCTACACCTTC,CASSLFSGALGYTF
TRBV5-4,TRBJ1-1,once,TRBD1,TGTGCCAGCAGCTCTCAAAGTCTGGCAGGGGGCGAGGCTTTCTTT,CASSSQSLAGGEAFF
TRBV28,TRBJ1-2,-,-,TGTGCCAGCAGGGGACAATTCGGCTACACCTTC,CASRGQFGYTF
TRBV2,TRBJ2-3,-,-,TGTGCCAGCAGTGAGAACCATAGCACAGATACGCAGTATTTT,CASSENHSTDTQYF
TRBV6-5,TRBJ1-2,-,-,TGTGCCAGCAGTTACTCTTGGCACGGAACTAACTATGGCTACACCTTC,CASSYSWHGTNYGYTF
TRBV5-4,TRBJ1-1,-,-,TGTGCCAGCAGAAACCAGGCTGCCACTGAAGCTTTCTTT,CASRNQAATEAFF
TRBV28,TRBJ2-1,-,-,TGTGCCAGCACTAGGACCTCGGCCCGAAATGAGCAGTTCTTC,CASTRTSARNEQFF
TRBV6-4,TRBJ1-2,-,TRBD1,TGTGCCAGCACTCTCTCAGGGACAGGGCCTTTTTATGGCTACACCTTC,CASTLSGTGPFYGYTF
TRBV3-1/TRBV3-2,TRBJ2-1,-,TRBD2,TGTGCCAGCAGCCACCACACTAGCGGGAGTAGGTATGAGCAGTTCTTC,CASSHHTSGSRYEQFF
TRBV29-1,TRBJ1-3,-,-,TGCAGCGCCAGATATTGGGGTTCTGGAAACACCATATATTTT,CSARYWGSGNTIYF
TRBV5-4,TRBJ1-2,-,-,TGTGCCAGCACCCCCTGGGCAGGATCGGAGGGGAAGGGCTACACCTTC,CASTPWAGSEGKGYTF
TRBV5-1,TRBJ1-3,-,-,TGCGCCAGCAGCATCGGACGGAGCTCTGGAAACACCATATATTTT,CASSIGRSSGNTIYF
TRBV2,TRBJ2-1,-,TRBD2,TGTGCCAGCAGCGACGGGGGGAATGAGCAGTTCTTC,CASSDGGNEQFF
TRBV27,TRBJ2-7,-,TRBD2,TGTGCCAGCAGCGACAAAGGGACTAGCGCGTACGAGCAGTACTTC,CASSDKGTSAYEQYF
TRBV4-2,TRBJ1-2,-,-,TGTGCCAGCAGCCAAGATAGGCAGGCCTCCTATGGCTACACCTTC,CASSQDRQASYGYTF
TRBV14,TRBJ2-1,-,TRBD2,TGTGCCAGCAGCCAAGTGAGGGCGGGAGACTACAATGAGCAGTTCTTC,CASSQVRAGDYNEQFF
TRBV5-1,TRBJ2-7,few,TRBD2,TGCGCCAGCAGCTTAGGACTAGCGGCAAGGATTGGGACCTACGAGCAGTACTTC,CASSLGLAARIGTYEQYF
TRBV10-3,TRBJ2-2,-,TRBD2,TGTGCCATCAGTGACTCCGGGACTAGCGGGAGAGACACCGGGGAGCTGTTTTTT,CAISDSGTSGRDTGELFF
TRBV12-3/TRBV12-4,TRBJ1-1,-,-,TGTGCCAGCAGTTTACAGGGGAACACTGAAGCTTTCTTT,CASSLQGNTEAFF
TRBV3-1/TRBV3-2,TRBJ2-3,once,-,TGTGCCAGCAGCTATGGGACAGATACGCAGTATTTT,CASSYGTDTQYF
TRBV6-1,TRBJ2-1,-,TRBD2,TGTGCCAGCAGTGAAGAAGCGGGAGGGCCCAATGAGCAGTTCTTC,CASSEEAGGPNEQFF
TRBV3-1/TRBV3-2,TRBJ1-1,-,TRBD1,TGTGCCAGCAATAACAGGGGGCAGTTGAGGACTGAAGCTTTCTTT,CASNNRGQLRTEAFF
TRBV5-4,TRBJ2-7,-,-,TGTGCCAGCAGCGCAGACACTTGGAGCTCCTACGAGCAGTACTTC,CASSADTWSSYEQYF
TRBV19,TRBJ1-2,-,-,TGTGCCAGTAGTATCAGGCAAAGCTACACCTTC,CASSIRQSYTF
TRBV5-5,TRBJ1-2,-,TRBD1,TGTGCCAGCAGCCTGTGGACAGGGGGGAACTATGGCTACACCTTC,CASSLWTGGNYGYTF
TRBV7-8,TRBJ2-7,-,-,TGTGCCAGCAGCCACGGACTTTCTCCAACCTACGAGCAGTACTTC,CASSHGLSPTYEQYF
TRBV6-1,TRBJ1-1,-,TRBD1,TGTGCCAGCAGCCAGGGACAGGCTATGAACACTGAAGCTTTCTTT,CASSQGQAMNTEAFF
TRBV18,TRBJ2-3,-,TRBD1,TGTGCCAGCTCACCGGTATCCGGGACAGGGGGCTTCAATAGCGGAGATACGCAGTATTTT,CASSPVSGTGGFNSGDTQYF
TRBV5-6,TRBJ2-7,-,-,TGTGCCAGCAGCGGGGGACAGGGGACTAGCGGAATATACGAGCAGTACTTC,CASSGGQGTSGIYEQYF
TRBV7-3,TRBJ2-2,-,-,TGTGCCAGCAGCCCGTATCGGAGGAACACCGGGGAGCTGTTTTTT,CASSPYRRNTGELFF
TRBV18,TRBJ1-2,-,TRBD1,TGTGCCAGCTCACCACGGGGGACAGATAACTATGGCTACACCTTC,CASSPRGTDNYGYTF
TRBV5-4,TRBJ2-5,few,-,TGTGCCAGCAGCTTGTTAGGGTGGGAGCGGGTGCGAGAGACCCAGTACTTC,CASSLLGWERVRETQYF
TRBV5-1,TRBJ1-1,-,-,TGCGCCAGCAGCTTAAACCGGGACGGTGAAGCTTTCTTT,CASSLNRDGEAFF
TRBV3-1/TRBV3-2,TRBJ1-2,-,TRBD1,TGTGCCAGCAGCCAGAGGGACAGCAGGAGCTATGGCTACACCTTC,CASSQRDSRSYGYTF
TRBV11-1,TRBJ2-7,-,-,TGTGCCAGCAGCTTATCGCACGGCTCCTACGAGCAGTACTTC,CASSLSHGSYEQYF